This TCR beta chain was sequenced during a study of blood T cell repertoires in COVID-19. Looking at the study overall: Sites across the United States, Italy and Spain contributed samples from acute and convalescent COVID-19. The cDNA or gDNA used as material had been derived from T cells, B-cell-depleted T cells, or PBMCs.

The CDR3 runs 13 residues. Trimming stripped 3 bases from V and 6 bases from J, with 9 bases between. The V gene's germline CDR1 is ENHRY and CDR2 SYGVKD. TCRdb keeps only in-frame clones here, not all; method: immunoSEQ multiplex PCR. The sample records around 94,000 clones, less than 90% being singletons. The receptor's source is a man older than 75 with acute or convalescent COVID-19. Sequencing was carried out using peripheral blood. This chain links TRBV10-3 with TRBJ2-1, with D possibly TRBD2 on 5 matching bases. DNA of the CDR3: TGTGCCATCAGTGACGATAGCGCCAATGAGCAGTTCTTC. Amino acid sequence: CAISDDSANEQFF.